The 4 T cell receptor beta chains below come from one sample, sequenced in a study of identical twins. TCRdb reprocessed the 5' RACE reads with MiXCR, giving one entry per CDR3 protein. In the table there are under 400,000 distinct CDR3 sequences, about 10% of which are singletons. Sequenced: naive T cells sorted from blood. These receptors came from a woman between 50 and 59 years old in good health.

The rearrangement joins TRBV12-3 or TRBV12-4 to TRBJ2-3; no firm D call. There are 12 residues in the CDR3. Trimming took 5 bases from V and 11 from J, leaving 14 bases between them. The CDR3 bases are TGTGCCAGCAGTACTCCACAGTCAGGGCAGTATTTT. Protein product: CASSTPQSGQYF.

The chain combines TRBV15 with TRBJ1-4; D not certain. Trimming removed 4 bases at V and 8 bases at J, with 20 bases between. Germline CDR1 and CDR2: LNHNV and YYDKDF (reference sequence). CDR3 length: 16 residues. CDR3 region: CATSNASAGLSEKLFF. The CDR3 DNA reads TGTGCCACCAGCAACGCCTCGGCAGGCCTGAGCGAAAAACTGTTTTTT.

The CDR3 loop reads CSATDTNYGYTF. DNA of the CDR3: TGCAGTGCGACGGACACCAACTATGGCTACACCTTC. The chain carries TRBV20-1 and TRBJ1-2, with D maybe TRBD1 (5 bases). The germline V gene has CDR1 DFQATT and CDR2 SNEGSKA (reference sequence). The CDR3 loop spans 12 amino acids. V was cut by 6 bases and J by 2 bases, with 10 bases left in between.

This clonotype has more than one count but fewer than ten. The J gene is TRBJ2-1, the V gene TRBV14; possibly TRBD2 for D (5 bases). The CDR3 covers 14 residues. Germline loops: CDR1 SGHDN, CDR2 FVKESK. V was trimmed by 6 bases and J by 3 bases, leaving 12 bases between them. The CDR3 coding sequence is TGTGCCAGCAGTGGAGGAACTCTCTACAATGAGCAGTTCTTC. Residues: CASSGGTLYNEQFF.